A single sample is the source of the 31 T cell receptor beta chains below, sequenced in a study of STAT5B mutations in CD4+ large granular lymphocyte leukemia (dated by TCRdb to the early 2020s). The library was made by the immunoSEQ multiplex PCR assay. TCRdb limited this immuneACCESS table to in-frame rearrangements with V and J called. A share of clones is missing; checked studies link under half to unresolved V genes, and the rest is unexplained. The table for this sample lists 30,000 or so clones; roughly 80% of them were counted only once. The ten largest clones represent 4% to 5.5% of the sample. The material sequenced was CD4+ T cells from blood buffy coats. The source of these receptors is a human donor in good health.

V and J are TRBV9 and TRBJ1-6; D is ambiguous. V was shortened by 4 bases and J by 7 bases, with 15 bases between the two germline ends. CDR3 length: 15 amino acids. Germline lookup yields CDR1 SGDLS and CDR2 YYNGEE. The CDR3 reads CASSPLRVGNSPLHF. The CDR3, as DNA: TGTGCCAGCAGCCCCCTTCGGGTCGGCAATTCACCCCTCCACTTT.

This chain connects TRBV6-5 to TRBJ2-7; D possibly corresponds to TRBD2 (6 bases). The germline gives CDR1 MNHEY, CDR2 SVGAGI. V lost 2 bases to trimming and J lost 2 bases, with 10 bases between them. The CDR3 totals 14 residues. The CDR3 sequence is CASSYQAGPYEQYF. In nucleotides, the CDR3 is TGTGCCAGCAGTTACCAAGCGGGCCCCTACGAGCAGTACTTC.

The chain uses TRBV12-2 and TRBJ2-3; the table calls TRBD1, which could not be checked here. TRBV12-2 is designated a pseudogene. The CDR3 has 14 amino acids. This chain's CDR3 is CASRFQGTSDTQYF. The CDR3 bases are TGTGCAAGTCGCTTCCAGGGGACGTCAGATACGCAGTATTTT.

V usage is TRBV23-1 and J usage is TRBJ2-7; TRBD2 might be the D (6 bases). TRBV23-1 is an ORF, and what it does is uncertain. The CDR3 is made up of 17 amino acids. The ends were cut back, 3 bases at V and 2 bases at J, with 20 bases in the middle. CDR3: CASSHPTWGEGPYEQYF. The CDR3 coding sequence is TGCGCCAGCAGTCACCCAACCTGGGGGGAAGGTCCCTACGAGCAGTACTTC.

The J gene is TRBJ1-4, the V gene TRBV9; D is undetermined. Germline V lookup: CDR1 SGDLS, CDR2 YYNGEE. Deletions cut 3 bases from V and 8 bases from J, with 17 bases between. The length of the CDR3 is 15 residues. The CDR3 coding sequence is TGTGCCAGCAGCGGGAGACGGGAGTTTCGAGAAAAACTGTTTTTT. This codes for CASSGRREFREKLFF.

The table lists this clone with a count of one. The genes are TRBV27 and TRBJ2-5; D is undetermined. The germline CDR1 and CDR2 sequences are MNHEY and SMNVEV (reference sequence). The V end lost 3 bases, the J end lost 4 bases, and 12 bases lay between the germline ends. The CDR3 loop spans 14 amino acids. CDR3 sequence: CASSFLGPGETQYF. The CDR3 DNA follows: TGTGCCAGCAGTTTCTTGGGCCCCGGAGAGACCCAGTACTTC.

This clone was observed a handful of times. The CDR3 nucleotides read TGTGCCAGCAGCGGCGGGGGGTTGGAGACCCAGTACTTC. It translates to CASSGGGLETQYF. V and J are TRBV11-2 and TRBJ2-5; 8 bases map to TRBD2. V lost 5 bases to trimming and J lost 5 bases; unmatched junction nucleotides: 4. Germline assignment: CDR1 SGHAT and CDR2 FQNNGV. CDR3 size: 13 residues.

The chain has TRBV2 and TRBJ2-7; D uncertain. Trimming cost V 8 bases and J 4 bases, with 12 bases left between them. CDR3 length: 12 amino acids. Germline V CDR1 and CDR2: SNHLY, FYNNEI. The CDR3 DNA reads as TGTGCCAGCGCGGTAATGGGGTACGAGCAGTACTTC. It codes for CASAVMGYEQYF.

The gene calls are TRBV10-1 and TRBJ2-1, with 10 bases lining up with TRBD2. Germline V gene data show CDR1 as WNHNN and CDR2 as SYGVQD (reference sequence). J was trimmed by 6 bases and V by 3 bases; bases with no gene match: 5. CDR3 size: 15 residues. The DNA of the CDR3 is TGCGCCAGCAGTGACAGGACTAGCGGTTCCAATGAGCAGTTCTTC. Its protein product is CASSDRTSGSNEQFF.

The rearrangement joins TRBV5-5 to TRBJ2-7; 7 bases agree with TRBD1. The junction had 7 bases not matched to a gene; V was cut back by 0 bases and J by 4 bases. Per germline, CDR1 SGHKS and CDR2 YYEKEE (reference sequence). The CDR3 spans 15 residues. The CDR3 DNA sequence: TGTGCCAGCAGCTTGGCTCCGGGACAGAATTACGAGCAGTACTTC. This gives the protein CASSLAPGQNYEQYF. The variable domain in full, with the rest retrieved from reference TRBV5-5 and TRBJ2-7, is DAGVTQSPTHLIKTRGQQVTLRCSPISGHKSVSWYQQVLGQGPQFIFQYYEKEERGRGNFPDRFSARQFPNYSSELNVNALLLGDSALYLCASSLAPGQNYEQYFGPGTRLTVT.

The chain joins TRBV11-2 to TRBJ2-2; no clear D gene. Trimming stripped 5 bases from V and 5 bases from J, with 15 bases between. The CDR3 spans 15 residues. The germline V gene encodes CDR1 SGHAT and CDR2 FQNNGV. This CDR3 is CASSAGPLGTGELFF. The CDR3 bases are TGTGCCAGCAGCGCAGGACCCCTTGGGACCGGGGAGCTGTTTTTT.

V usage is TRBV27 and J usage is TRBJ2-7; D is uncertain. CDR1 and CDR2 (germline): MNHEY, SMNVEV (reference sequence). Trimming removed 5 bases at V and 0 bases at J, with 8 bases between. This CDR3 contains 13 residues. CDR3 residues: CASSSPFSYEQYF. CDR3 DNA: TGTGCCAGCAGTAGCCCCTTCTCCTACGAGCAGTACTTC.

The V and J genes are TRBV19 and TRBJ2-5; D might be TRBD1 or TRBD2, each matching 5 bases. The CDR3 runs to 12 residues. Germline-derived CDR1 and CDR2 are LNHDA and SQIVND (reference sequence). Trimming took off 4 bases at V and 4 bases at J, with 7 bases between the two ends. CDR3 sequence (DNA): TGTGCCAGTAGTAAGGGACCAGAGACCCAGTACTTC. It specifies CASSKGPETQYF.

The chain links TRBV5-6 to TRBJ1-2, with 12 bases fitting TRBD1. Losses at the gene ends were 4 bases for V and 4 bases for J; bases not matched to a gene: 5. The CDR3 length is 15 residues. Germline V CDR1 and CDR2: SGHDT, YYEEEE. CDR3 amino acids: CASSRDRGLPYGYTF. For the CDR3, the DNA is TGTGCCAGCAGCCGGGACAGGGGGCTTCCCTATGGCTACACCTTC.

The CDR3 protein is CASSPGGITVKETQYF. In DNA, the CDR3 is TGTGCCAGCAGCCCAGGAGGAATTACAGTGAAAGAGACCCAGTACTTC. The chain uses TRBV5-5 and TRBJ2-5; TRBD2 might be the D (5 bases). Germline CDR1 reads SGHKS; CDR2 reads YYEKEE (reference sequence). This CDR3 comprises 16 residues. Trimming removed 4 bases from V and 3 bases from J, with 19 bases in between.

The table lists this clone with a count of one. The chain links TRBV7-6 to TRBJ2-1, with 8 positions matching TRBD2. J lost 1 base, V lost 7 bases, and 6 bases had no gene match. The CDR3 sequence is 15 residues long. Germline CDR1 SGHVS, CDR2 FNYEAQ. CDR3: CASTYGGASYNEQFF. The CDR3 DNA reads TGTGCCAGCACCTACGGGGGGGCTTCCTACAATGAGCAGTTCTTC.

DNA of the CDR3: TGTGCCAGCAGTTTGGACAGGGGAGGCTACGAGCAGTACTTC. It is translated as CASSLDRGGYEQYF. The chain recombines TRBV27 with TRBJ2-7, with TRBD1 matching over 9 bases. CDR1 is MNHEY, CDR2 SMNVEV, per germline (reference sequence). The junction had 3 bases not matched to a gene; V was cut back by 3 bases and J by 3 bases. This CDR3 is 14 amino acids long.

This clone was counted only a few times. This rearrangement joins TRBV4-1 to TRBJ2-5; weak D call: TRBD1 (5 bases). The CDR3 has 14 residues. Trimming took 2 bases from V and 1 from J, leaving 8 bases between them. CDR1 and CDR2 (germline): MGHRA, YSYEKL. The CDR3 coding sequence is TGCGCCAGCAGCCAACAGGGAACCCAAGAGACCCAGTACTTC. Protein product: CASSQQGTQETQYF.

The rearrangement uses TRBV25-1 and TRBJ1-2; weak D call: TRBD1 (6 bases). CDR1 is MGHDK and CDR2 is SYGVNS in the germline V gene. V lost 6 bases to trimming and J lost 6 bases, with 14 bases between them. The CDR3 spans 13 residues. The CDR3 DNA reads TGTGCCAGCAGCCGTAACCGACAGGATGGCTACACCTTC. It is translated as CASSRNRQDGYTF.

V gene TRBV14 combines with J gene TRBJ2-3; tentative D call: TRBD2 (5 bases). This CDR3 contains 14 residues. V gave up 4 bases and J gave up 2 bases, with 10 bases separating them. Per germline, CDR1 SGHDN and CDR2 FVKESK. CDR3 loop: CASSPGLYTDTQYF. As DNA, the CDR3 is TGTGCCAGCAGCCCAGGACTCTACACAGATACGCAGTATTTT.

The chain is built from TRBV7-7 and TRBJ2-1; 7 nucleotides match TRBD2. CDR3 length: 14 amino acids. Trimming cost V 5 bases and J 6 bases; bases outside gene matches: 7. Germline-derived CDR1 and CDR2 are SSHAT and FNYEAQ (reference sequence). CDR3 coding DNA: TGTGCCAGCAGCCCCGCGGGGGTATCCAATGAGCAGTTCTTC. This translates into CASSPAGVSNEQFF.

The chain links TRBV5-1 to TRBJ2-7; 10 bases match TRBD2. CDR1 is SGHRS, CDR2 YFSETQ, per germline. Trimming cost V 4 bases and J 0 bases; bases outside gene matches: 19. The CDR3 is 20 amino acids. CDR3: CASSVDTGRGSGRPSYEQYF. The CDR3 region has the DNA TGCGCCAGCAGCGTGGACACAGGGAGAGGTAGCGGGAGGCCCTCCTACGAGCAGTACTTC. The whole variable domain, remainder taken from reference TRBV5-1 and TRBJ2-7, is KAGVTQTPRYLIKTRGQQVTLSCSPISGHRSVSWYQQTPGQGLQFLFEYFSETQRNKGNFPGRFSGRQFSNSRSEMNVSTLELGDSALYLCASSVDTGRGSGRPSYEQYFGPGTRLTVT.

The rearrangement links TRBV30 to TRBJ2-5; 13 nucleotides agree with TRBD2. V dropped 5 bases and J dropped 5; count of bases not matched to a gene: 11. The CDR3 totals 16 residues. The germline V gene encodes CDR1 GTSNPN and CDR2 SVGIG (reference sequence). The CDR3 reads CAWGTGLAGAGETQYF. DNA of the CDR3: TGTGCCTGGGGCACCGGACTAGCGGGAGCAGGGGAGACCCAGTACTTC.

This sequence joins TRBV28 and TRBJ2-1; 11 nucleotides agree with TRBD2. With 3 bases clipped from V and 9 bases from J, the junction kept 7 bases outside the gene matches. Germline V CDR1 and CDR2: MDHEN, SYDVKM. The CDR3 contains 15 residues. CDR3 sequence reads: CASSFSGRAVSEQFF. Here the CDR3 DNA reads TGTGCCAGCAGTTTTAGCGGGAGGGCCGTGAGTGAGCAGTTCTTC.

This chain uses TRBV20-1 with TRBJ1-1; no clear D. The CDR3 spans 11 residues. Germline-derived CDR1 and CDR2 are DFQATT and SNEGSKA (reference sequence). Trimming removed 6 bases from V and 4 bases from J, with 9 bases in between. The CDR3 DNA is TGCAGTGCCAAACGGGGCACTGAAGCTTTCTTT. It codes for CSAKRGTEAFF.

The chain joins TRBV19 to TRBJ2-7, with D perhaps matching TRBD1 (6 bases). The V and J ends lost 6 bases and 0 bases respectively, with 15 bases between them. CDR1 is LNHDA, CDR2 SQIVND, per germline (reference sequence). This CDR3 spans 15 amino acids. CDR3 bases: TGTGCCAGTAGAACACAGGGTACCTTCTCCTACGAGCAGTACTTC. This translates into CASRTQGTFSYEQYF.

CDR3 protein: CASSYSRQNTEAFF. The CDR3 DNA sequence: TGTGCCAGCAGTTACTCGAGGCAGAACACTGAAGCTTTCTTT. The genes are TRBV6-6 and TRBJ1-1, with D unresolved. V dropped 0 bases and J dropped 1 base, with 6 bases sitting between them. Per germline, CDR1 MNHNY and CDR2 SVGAGI (reference sequence). This CDR3 has 14 amino acids.

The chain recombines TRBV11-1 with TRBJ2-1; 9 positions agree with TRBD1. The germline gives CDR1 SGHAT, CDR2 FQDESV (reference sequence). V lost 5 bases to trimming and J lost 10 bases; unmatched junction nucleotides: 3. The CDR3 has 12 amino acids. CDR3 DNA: TGTGCCAGCAGCATTGGGACAGGGGAGCAGTTCTTC. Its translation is CASSIGTGEQFF.

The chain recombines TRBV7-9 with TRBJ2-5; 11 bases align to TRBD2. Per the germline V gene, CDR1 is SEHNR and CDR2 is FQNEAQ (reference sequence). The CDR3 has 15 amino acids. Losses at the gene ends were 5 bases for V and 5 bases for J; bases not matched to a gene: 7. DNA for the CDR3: TGTGCCAGCAGCCCACTAGCGGGAGAGTTGGAGACCCAGTACTTC. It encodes CASSPLAGELETQYF.

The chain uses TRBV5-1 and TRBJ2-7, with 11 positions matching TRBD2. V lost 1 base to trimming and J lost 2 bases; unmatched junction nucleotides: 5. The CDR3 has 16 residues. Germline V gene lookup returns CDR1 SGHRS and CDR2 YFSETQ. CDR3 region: CASSLTSGSSTYEQYF. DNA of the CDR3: TGCGCCAGCAGCTTGACTAGCGGGAGTTCGACCTACGAGCAGTACTTC.

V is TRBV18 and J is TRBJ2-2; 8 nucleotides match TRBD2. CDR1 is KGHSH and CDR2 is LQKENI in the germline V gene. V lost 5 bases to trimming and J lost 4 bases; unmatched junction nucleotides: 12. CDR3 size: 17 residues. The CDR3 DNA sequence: TGTGCCAGCTCATTTACCGCCGGGACTAGGGGCACCGGGGAGCTGTTTTTT. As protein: CASSFTAGTRGTGELFF.